The 16 T cell receptor beta chains below were found in one sample sequenced in a study of T cell clones after liver transplantation. The protocol was immunoSEQ multiplex PCR, while the TCRdb copy is restricted to in-frame clones and leaves out a portion. Of 45,000 to 60,000 clones listed, about 81% are singletons. Sequencing used CD4+ T cells from blood, obtained before liver transplant. Receptor source: a human donor who received a liver transplant.

V usage is TRBV7-6 and J usage is TRBJ2-5; D is perhaps TRBD1 (6 bases). The CDR3 spans 15 residues. V was pared by 5 bases and J by 5 bases, with 18 bases between. Germline CDR1 SGHVS, CDR2 FNYEAQ. This CDR3 is CASSAVAGAHETQYF. The CDR3 DNA is TGTGCCAGCAGCGCCGTAGCAGGGGCCCACGAGACCCAGTACTTC.

This clone was observed a few times. The rearrangement links TRBV6-5 to TRBJ1-2; D not resolved. CDR1 and CDR2 from the germline V gene are MNHEY and SVGAGI. V was shortened by 5 bases and J by 4 bases, with 8 bases between the two germline ends. CDR3 size: 12 residues. CDR3 in DNA: TGTGCCAGCAGTCCCCATCCCTATGGCTACACCTTC. Translation: CASSPHPYGYTF.

This clone was counted a few times. The genes are TRBV30 and TRBJ2-2; weak D call: TRBD2 (6 bases). CDR3 size: 14 residues. Germline CDR1 and CDR2: GTSNPN and SVGIG (reference sequence). CDR3 bases: TGTTCCCTAGTCGGTGCAGGGAGGACCGGGGAGCTGTTTTTT. Translated, it gives CSLVGAGRTGELFF.

This clone was seen a single time. The chain joins TRBV6-4 to TRBJ1-5, with D maybe TRBD1 (6 bases). The V gene's germline CDR1 is MRHNA and CDR2 SNTAGT. Trimming removed 6 bases from V and 0 bases from J, with 15 bases in between. This CDR3 is built from 16 residues. The DNA for the CDR3 is TGTGCCAGCAGCGCTGGACAGACTTATAGCAATCAGCCCCAGCATTTT. Its translation is CASSAGQTYSNQPQHF.

DNA of the CDR3: TGCAGCGCCAAACCCCAGGACAGCTCGTCCGGCTACACCTTC. It yields the protein CSAKPQDSSSGYTF. V gene TRBV29-1 combines with J gene TRBJ1-2; D perhaps matches TRBD1 (6 bases). The CDR3 extends over 14 amino acids. The V end lost 7 bases, the J end lost 8 bases, and 23 bases lay between the germline ends. Germline lookup yields CDR1 SQVTM and CDR2 ANQGSEA.

The chain couples TRBV7-6 to TRBJ2-5; a possible D gene is TRBD2 (5 bases). Germline CDR1 and CDR2: SGHVS and FNYEAQ. This CDR3 is built from 15 residues. V lost 4 bases, J lost 5 bases, and 17 bases lay in between. In DNA form, the CDR3 reads TGTGCCAGCAGCTACCGAGCGACTACCGGTGAGACCCAGTACTTC. Protein: CASSYRATTGETQYF.

J is TRBJ2-6 and V is TRBV13; D unresolved. V was clipped by 0 bases and J by 0 bases, with 6 bases between them. CDR3 length: 16 amino acids. Germline-derived CDR1 and CDR2 are PRHDT and FYEKMQ (reference sequence). The DNA for the CDR3 is TGTGCCAGCAGCTTAGGCTCCCTCTCTGGGGCCAACGTCCTGACTTTC. It translates to CASSLGSLSGANVLTF.

The chain employs TRBV9 and TRBJ2-1; TRBD2 agrees at 8 bases. The germline V gene encodes CDR1 SGDLS and CDR2 YYNGEE. Trimming removed 4 bases from V and 1 base from J; junction bases left unmatched: 7. CDR3 length: 16 residues. The CDR3 spells CASSTRSGVSYNEQFF. CDR3 in DNA: TGTGCCAGCAGCACCCGTAGCGGGGTTTCCTACAATGAGCAGTTCTTC.

The rearrangement joins TRBV7-2 to TRBJ2-7; D might be TRBD1 (5 bases). The CDR3 length is 16 residues. CDR1 and CDR2 from the germline V gene are SGHTA and FQGNSA. Trimming took 5 bases from V and 0 from J, leaving 17 bases between them. CDR3 in amino acids: CASSATWVRASYEQYF. As DNA, the CDR3 is TGTGCCAGCAGCGCCACCTGGGTCAGGGCCTCCTACGAGCAGTACTTC.

This chain links TRBV7-3 with TRBJ2-7, with D perhaps matching TRBD1 or TRBD2 (6 bases each). The CDR3 consists of 16 residues. CDR1 and CDR2 from the germline V gene are SGHTA and FQGTGA. With 1 base removed from V and 5 bases from J, the gap between germline ends came to 18 bases. The DNA for the CDR3 is TGTGCCAGCAGCTTAAACGCCCCGGGGGCGGGTGACGAGCAGTACTTC. This sequence encodes CASSLNAPGAGDEQYF.

This clone occurred a few times. This chain links TRBV19 with TRBJ1-1; D remains ambiguous. Trimming removed 2 bases from V and 1 base from J, with 8 bases in between. CDR3 length: 14 residues. The germline V gene has CDR1 LNHDA and CDR2 SQIVND (reference sequence). The CDR3 region is CASSIPVGNTEAFF. The CDR3 DNA reads TGTGCCAGTAGTATACCAGTCGGGAACACTGAAGCTTTCTTT.

This chain joins TRBV18 and TRBJ2-3; D gene unclear. The germline CDR1 and CDR2 sequences are KGHSH and LQKENI. This CDR3 has 15 amino acids. V lost 3 bases and J 0 bases, leaving 10 bases between the germline ends. The CDR3 region has the DNA TGTGCCAGCTCACCTGTCGGAGAGAGCACAGATACGCAGTATTTT. Translated: CASSPVGESTDTQYF.

The chain combines TRBV6-5 with TRBJ2-7, with D possibly TRBD2 on 5 matching bases. Trimming left V 0 bases short and J 4 bases short, with 10 bases between. This CDR3 region has 14 residues. The germline CDR1 and CDR2 sequences are MNHEY and SVGAGI. CDR3 in amino acids: CASSYSSGIYEQYF. The CDR3 DNA sequence: TGTGCCAGCAGTTACTCGTCCGGGATTTACGAGCAGTACTTC.

The rearrangement uses TRBV5-1 and TRBJ2-7, with a tentative D call TRBD1 (5 bases). The germline gives CDR1 SGHRS, CDR2 YFSETQ. Trimming pared 3 bases from V and 3 bases from J, leaving 13 bases between. The CDR3 sequence is 14 residues long. The CDR3 here is CASSSTASYYEQYF. In DNA form, the CDR3 reads TGCGCCAGCAGCTCGACAGCTTCCTACTACGAGCAGTACTTC.

The rearrangement uses TRBV19 and TRBJ2-1, with TRBD1 as a possible D gene (6 bases). Germline values: CDR1 LNHDA, CDR2 SQIVND (reference sequence). V lost 3 bases and J 5 bases, leaving 8 bases between the germline ends. The CDR3 consists of 13 residues. The CDR3 here is CASSIGQNNEQFF. The CDR3 bases are TGTGCCAGTAGTATCGGACAGAACAATGAGCAGTTCTTC.

The gene calls are TRBV5-1 and TRBJ2-1; 9 bases align to TRBD2. This CDR3 spans 14 amino acids. V was clipped by 6 bases and J by 2 bases; unmatched bases: 3. Germline lookup yields CDR1 SGHRS and CDR2 YFSETQ. The CDR3 nucleotides are TGCGCCAGCACAGCGGGAGGAACCTACAATGAGCAGTTCTTC. Amino acid sequence: CASTAGGTYNEQFF.